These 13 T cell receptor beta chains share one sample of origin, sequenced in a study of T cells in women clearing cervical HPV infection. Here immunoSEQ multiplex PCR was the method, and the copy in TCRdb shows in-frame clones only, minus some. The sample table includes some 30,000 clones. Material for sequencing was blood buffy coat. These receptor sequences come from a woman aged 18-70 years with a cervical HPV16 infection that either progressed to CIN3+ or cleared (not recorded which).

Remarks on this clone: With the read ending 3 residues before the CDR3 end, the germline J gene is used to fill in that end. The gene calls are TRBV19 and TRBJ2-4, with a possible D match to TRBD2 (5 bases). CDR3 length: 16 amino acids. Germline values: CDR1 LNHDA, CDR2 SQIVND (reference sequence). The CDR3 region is CASSVSGPTLDYGQYF. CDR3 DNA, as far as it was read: TGTGCCAGTAGTGTTTCCGGGCCCACCCTCGACTATGGT.

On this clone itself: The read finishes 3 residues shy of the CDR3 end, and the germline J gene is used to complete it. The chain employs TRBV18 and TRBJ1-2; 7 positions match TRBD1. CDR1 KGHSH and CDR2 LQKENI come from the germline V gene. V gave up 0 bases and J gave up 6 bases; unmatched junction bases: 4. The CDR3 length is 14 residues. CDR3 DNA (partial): TGTGCCAGCTCACCACCGGGACAGCTAAATGGC. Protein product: CASSPPGQLNG. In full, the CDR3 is CASSPPGQLNGYTF. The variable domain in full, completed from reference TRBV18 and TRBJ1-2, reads NAGVMQNPRHLVRRRGQEARLRCSPMKGHSHVYWYRQLPEEGLKFMVYLQKENIIDESGMPKERFSAEFPKEGPSILRIQQVVRGDSAAYFCASSPPGQLNGYTFGSGTRLTVV.

The part of the CDR3 DNA that was read is TGTGCCAGCAGTAAAGGGGGGGTGAGGAACTATGGT. Translation: CASSKGGVRNYG. The whole CDR3 region reads CASSKGGVRNYGQYF. V usage is TRBV2 and J usage is TRBJ2-4, with a weak D call TRBD2 (7 bases). The read terminates 3 residues before the CDR3 end, so the remaining end is supplied by the germline J gene. This CDR3 contains 15 residues. Germline V gene sequence: CDR1 SNHLY, CDR2 FYNNEI.

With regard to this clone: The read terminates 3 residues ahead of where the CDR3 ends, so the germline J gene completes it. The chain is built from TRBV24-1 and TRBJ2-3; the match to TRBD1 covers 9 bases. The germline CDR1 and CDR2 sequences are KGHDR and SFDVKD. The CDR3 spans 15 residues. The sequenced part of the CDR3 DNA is TGTGCCACCAGTGGCGGGACAGGGAGGGGGGAGACG. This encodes CATSGGTGRGET. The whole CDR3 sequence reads CATSGGTGRGETQYF.

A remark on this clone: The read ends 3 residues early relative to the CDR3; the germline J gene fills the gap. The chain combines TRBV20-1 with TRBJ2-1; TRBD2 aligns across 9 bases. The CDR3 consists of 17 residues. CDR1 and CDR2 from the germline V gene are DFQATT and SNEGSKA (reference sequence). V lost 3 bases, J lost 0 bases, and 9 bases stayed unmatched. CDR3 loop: CSARVLAGANSYNEQFF. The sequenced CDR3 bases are TGCAGTGCTAGGGTTTTAGCGGGAGCTAACTCCTACAATGAG.

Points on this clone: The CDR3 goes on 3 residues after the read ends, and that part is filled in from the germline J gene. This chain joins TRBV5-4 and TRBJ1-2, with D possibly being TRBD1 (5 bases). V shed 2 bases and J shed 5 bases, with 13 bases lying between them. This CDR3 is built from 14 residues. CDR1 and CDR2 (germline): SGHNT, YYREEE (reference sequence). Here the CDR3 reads CASSLGQDLYGYTF. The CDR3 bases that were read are TGTGCCAGCAGCTTAGGACAAGACCTTTATGGC.

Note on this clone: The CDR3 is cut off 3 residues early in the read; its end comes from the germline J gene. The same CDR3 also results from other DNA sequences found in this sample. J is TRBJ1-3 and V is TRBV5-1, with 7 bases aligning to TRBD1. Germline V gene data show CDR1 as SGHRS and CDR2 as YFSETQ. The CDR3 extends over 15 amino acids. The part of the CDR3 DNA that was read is TGCGCCAGCAGCTTGGACAGGGGCCTTGGAGGAACC. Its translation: CASSLDRGLGGT. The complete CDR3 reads CASSLDRGLGGTIYF.

The covered CDR3 bases are TGCGCCAGCAGCTTGGCCGGGGGGGCCCACAATGAG. As protein: CASSLAGGAHNE. The entire CDR3 sequence reads CASSLAGGAHNEQFF. The chain couples TRBV5-1 to TRBJ2-1; TRBD2 agrees at 8 bases. The read terminates 3 residues ahead of where the CDR3 ends, so the germline J gene completes it. The CDR3 has 15 amino acids. Germline V gene data show CDR1 as SGHRS and CDR2 as YFSETQ. The ends lost 0 bases at V and 5 bases at J; junction bases unmatched: 4. Based on the CDR3 plus reference TRBV5-1 and TRBJ2-1, the full variable domain is KAGVTQTPRYLIKTRGQQVTLSCSPISGHRSVSWYQQTPGQGLQFLFEYFSETQRNKGNFPGRFSGRQFSNSRSEMNVSTLELGDSALYLCASSLAGGAHNEQFFGPGTRLTVL.

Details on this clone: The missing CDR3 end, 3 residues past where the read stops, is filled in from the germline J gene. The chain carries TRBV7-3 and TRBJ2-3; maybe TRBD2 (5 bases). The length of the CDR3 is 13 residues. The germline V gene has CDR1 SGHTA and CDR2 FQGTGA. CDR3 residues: CASGPGPPGTQYF. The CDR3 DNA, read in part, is TGTGCCAGCGGACCGGGCCCCCCGGGGACG.

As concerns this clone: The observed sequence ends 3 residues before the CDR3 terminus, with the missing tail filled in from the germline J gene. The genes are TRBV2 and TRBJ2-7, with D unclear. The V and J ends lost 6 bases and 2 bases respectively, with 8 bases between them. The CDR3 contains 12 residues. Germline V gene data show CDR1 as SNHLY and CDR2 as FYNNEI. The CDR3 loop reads CASRVTTYEQYF. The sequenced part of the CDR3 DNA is TGTGCCAGCAGGGTTACAACCTACGAG.

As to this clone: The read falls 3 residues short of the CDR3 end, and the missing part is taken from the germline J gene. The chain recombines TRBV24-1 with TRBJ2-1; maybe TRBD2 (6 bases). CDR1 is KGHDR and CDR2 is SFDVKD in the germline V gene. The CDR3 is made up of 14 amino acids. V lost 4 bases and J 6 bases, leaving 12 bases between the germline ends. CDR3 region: CATSEVGLVNEQFF. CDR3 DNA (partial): TGTGCCACCAGTGAGGTGGGACTTGTCAATGAG.

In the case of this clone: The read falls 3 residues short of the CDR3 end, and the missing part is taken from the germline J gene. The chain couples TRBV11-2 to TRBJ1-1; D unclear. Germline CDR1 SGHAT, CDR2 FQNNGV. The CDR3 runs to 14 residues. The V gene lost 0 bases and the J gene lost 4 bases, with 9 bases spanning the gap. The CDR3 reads CASSLESLSTEAFF. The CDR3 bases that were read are TGTGCCAGCAGCTTAGAATCGCTAAGCACTGAA.

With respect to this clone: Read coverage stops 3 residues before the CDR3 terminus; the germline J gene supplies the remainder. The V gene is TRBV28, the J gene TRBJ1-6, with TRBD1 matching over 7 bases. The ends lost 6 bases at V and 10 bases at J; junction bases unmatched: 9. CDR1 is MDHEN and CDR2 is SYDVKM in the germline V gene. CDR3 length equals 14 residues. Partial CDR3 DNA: TGTGCCAGCAGCCGCGGGACAGATCGCTCACCC. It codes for CASSRGTDRSP. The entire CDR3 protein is CASSRGTDRSPLHF.